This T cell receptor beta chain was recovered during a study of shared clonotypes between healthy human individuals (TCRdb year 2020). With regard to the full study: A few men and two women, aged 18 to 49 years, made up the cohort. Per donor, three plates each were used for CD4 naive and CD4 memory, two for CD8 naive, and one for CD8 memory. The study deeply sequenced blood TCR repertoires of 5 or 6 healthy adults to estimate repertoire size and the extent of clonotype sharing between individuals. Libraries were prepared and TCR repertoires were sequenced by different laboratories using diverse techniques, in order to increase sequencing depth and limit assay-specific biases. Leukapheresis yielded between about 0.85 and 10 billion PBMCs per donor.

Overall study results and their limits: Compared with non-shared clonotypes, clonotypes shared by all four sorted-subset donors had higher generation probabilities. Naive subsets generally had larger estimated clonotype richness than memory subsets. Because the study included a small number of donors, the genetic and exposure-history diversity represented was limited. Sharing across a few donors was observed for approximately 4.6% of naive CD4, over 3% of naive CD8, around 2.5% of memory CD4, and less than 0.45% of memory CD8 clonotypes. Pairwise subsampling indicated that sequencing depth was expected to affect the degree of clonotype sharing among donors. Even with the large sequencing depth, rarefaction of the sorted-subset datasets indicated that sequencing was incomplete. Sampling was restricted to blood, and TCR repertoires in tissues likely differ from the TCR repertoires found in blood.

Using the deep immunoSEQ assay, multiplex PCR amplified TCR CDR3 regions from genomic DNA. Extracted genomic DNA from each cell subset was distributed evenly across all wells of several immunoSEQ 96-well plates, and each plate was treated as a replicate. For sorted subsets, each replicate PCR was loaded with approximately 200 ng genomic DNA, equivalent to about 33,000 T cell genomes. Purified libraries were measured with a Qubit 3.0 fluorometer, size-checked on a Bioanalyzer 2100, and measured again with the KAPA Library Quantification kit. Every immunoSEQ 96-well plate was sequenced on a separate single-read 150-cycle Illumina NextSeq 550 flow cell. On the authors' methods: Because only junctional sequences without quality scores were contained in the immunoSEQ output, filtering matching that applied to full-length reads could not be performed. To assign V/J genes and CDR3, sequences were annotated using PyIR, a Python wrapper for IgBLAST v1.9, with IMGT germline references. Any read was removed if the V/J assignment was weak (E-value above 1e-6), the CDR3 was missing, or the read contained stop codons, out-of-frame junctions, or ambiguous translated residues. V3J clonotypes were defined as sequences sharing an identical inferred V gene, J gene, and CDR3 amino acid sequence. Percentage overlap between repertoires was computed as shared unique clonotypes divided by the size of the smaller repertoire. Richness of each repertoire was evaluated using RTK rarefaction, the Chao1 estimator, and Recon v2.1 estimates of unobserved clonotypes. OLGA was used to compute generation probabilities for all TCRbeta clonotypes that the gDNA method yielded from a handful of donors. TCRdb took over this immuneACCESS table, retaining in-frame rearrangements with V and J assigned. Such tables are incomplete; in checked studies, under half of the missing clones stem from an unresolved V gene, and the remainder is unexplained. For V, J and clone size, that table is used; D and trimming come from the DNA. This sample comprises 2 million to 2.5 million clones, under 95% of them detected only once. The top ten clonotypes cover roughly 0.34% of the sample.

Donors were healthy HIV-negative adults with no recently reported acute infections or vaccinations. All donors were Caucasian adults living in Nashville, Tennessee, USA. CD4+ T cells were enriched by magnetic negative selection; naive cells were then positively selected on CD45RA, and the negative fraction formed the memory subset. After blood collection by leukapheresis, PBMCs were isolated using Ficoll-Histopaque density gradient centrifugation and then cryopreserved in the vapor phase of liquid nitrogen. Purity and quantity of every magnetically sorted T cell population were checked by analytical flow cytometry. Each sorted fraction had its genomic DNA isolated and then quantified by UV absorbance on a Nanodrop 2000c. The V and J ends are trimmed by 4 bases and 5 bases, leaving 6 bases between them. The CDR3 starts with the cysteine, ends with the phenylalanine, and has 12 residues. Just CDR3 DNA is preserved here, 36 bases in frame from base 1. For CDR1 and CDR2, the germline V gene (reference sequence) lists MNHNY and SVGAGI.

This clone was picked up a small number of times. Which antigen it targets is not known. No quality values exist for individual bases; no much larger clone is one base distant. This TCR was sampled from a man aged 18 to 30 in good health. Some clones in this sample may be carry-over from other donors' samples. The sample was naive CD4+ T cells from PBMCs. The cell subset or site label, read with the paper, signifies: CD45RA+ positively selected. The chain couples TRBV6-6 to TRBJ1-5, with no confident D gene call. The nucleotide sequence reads TGTGCCAGCAGTTTGAGTCATCAGCCCCAGCATTTT. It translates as CASSLSHQPQHF.